This entry lists 28 T cell receptor beta chains sequenced from one sample in a study of OX40 agonist ivuxolimab in advanced cancers. Using immunoSEQ multiplex PCR, the repertoire was profiled, and TCRdb retains in-frame clones only, with some absent. The sample gives some 30,000 clones, 86% of which show up once; roughly 27% is in the top ten. The material sequenced was CD4+ or CD8+ T cells sorted from blood, taken in a trial of the OX40 agonist ivuxolimab. All receptors come from an adult with an advanced solid tumor such as melanoma, head and neck, liver or kidney cancer.

J is TRBJ1-5 and V is TRBV10-2, with 7 bases fitting TRBD1. The trim removed 8 bases at V and 3 bases at J, leaving 7 bases unmatched. This CDR3 region has 14 residues. From germline, CDR1 is WSHSY and CDR2 SAAADI. The CDR3 loop is CASGGDSANQPQHF. CDR3 nucleotide sequence: TGCGCCAGCGGAGGGGACAGTGCCAATCAGCCCCAGCATTTT.

This clone was detected only once. The chain combines TRBV5-5 with TRBJ1-3; the D is unclear. The CDR3 extends over 14 amino acids. Germline assignment: CDR1 SGHKS and CDR2 YYEKEE (reference sequence). The V and J ends lost 0 bases and 4 bases respectively, with 8 bases between them. CDR3 region: CASSLDGQGNTIYF. The CDR3 bases are TGTGCCAGCAGCTTGGACGGTCAGGGAAACACCATATATTTT.

This chain joins TRBV28 and TRBJ1-5; 7 bases map to TRBD1. J was trimmed by 5 bases and V by 5 bases; bases with no gene match: 9. Looked up from germline, CDR1 is MDHEN and CDR2 is SYDVKM. The CDR3 is 15 residues long. In DNA form, the CDR3 reads TGTGCCAGCAGTCCCCGGGGCAGGGGGGATCAGCCCCAGCATTTT. Its protein is CASSPRGRGDQPQHF.

This clone was seen a single time. The chain combines TRBV7-9 with TRBJ2-3; 9 nucleotides line up with TRBD2. The CDR3 sequence is 16 residues long. The germline gives CDR1 SEHNR, CDR2 FQNEAQ (reference sequence). Unmatched junction bases numbered 8, after V lost 3 bases and J lost 4 bases. In DNA, the CDR3 is TGTGCCAGCAGCTTGGGGGCGGGAGGGCCGTCAGATACGCAGTATTTT. Its translation: CASSLGAGGPSDTQYF.

The CDR3 coding sequence is TGTGCCAGTAGTATAGATCCGGGACTAGCGACTAATGAGCAGTTCTTC. This encodes CASSIDPGLATNEQFF. The chain carries TRBV19 and TRBJ2-1; 10 bases are shared with TRBD2. The CDR3 covers 16 residues. Germline CDR1 is LNHDA and CDR2 is SQIVND (reference sequence). With V trimmed by 0 bases and J by 7 bases, 6 bases remained unmatched. Looking up the rest from reference TRBV19 and TRBJ2-1 gives the full variable domain: DGGITQSPKYLFRKEGQNVTLSCEQNLNHDAMYWYRQDPGQGLRLIYYSQIVNDFQKGDIAEGYSVSREKKESFPLTVTSAQKNPTAFYLCASSIDPGLATNEQFFGPGTRLTVL.

The chain couples TRBV28 to TRBJ2-2; no clear D. The CDR3 consists of 13 residues. Germline V lookup: CDR1 MDHEN, CDR2 SYDVKM. V was cut by 1 base and J by 4 bases, with 4 bases left in between. The CDR3 coding sequence is TGTGCCAGCAGTTTATTTCCCACCGGGGAGCTGTTTTTT. Translated, it gives CASSLFPTGELFF.

Worth noting for this clone: One junction end does not reproduce the germline sequence, and a read error may be involved. The chain is built from TRBV15 and TRBJ1-2; D gene uncertain. The CDR3 runs 13 residues. CDR1 LNHNV and CDR2 YYDKDF come from the germline V gene (reference sequence). The DNA for the CDR3 is TGTGCCACCAGCAGAGATGAAGGGAAGACAACAAACTTC. It codes for CATSRDEGKTTNF.

The chain employs TRBV27 and TRBJ2-5; 8 bases are a match to TRBD1. CDR1 is MNHEY and CDR2 is SMNVEV in the germline V gene (reference sequence). After removal of 8 bases from V and 4 bases from J, the junction contained 3 bases not matched to a gene. This CDR3 has 12 amino acids. The CDR3 bases are TGTGCCAGCTGGACAGGGACAGAGACCCAGTACTTC. As protein: CASWTGTETQYF.

This clone was detected once. The V gene is TRBV5-1, the J gene TRBJ2-5; 10 positions match TRBD2. The CDR3 is made up of 15 amino acids. CDR1 is SGHRS, CDR2 YFSETQ, per germline. V shed 5 bases and J 0 bases; nucleotides not matched to a gene: 4. The CDR3 nucleotides are TGCGCCAGCAGTACTAGCGGGAATTACCAAGAGACCCAGTACTTC. It specifies CASSTSGNYQETQYF.

This sequence joins TRBV19 and TRBJ2-7; D is ambiguous. This CDR3 region has 16 residues. Germline values: CDR1 LNHDA, CDR2 SQIVND (reference sequence). Trimming took 3 bases from V and 0 from J, leaving 15 bases between them. In nucleotides, the CDR3 is TGTGCCAGTAGTATTTCACTCGGCTCGAGCTCCTACGAGCAGTACTTC. Protein product: CASSISLGSSSYEQYF. Together with reference TRBV19 and TRBJ2-7, the CDR3 gives the full variable domain: DGGITQSPKYLFRKEGQNVTLSCEQNLNHDAMYWYRQDPGQGLRLIYYSQIVNDFQKGDIAEGYSVSREKKESFPLTVTSAQKNPTAFYLCASSISLGSSSYEQYFGPGTRLTVT.

The CDR3: CASSLAVRATNEKLFF. CDR3 sequence (DNA): TGTGCCAGCAGCTTAGCCGTCAGAGCAACTAATGAAAAACTGTTTTTT. The V gene is TRBV7-9, the J gene TRBJ1-4; D gene unclear. The CDR3 is made up of 16 amino acids. V dropped 0 bases and J dropped 0 bases, with 8 bases sitting between them. Germline CDR1 is SEHNR and CDR2 is FQNEAQ (reference sequence).

The chain couples TRBV30 to TRBJ2-7; the D is unclear. Germline lookup yields CDR1 GTSNPN and CDR2 SVGIG (reference sequence). The CDR3 runs 11 residues. V lost 4 bases and J lost 5, with 9 bases in between. This CDR3 is CAWTDGNEQYF. The CDR3 DNA reads TGTGCCTGGACAGACGGTAACGAGCAGTACTTC.

This chain connects TRBV9 to TRBJ2-2, with 14 bases fitting TRBD2. Unmatched junction bases numbered 7, after V lost 0 bases and J lost 3 bases. The CDR3 sequence is 19 residues long. Per the germline V gene, CDR1 is SGDLS and CDR2 is YYNGEE. The CDR3 loop is CASSVGGTSGRFYTGELFF. The CDR3, as DNA: TGTGCCAGCAGCGTAGGGGGGACTAGCGGGAGATTTTACACCGGGGAGCTGTTTTTT.

The chain recombines TRBV19 with TRBJ2-1; 9 bases match TRBD2. CDR3 length equals 15 residues. CDR1 LNHDA and CDR2 SQIVND come from the germline V gene (reference sequence). Unmatched junction bases numbered 0, after V lost 1 base and J lost 2 bases. CDR3 sequence: CASSIASGAYNEQFF. For the CDR3, the DNA is TGTGCCAGTAGTATAGCTAGCGGGGCCTACAATGAGCAGTTCTTC.

This clone has only a few counts. V usage is TRBV7-3 and J usage is TRBJ2-1; D is perhaps TRBD2 (6 bases). CDR1 is SGHTA and CDR2 is FQGTGA in the germline V gene. This CDR3 comprises 15 residues. With 1 base removed from V and 3 bases from J, the gap between germline ends came to 10 bases. The CDR3 nucleotides are TGTGCCAGCAGCTTAAGCGCTAGCGACTACAATGAGCAGTTCTTC. This gives the protein CASSLSASDYNEQFF.

The genes are TRBV4-1 and TRBJ2-1; 8 bases align to TRBD1. The CDR3 consists of 15 residues. J was trimmed by 14 bases and V by 2 bases; bases with no gene match: 14. CDR1 is MGHRA, CDR2 YSYEKL, per germline. CDR3 in amino acids: CASSQPGTGGRGKFF. Here the CDR3 DNA reads TGCGCCAGCAGCCAACCCGGGACAGGCGGTAGGGGTAAGTTCTTC.

The V and J genes are TRBV15 and TRBJ1-4; D perhaps matches TRBD1 (5 bases). With 4 bases removed from V and 6 bases from J, the gap between germline ends came to 12 bases. Germline CDR1 is LNHNV and CDR2 is YYDKDF (reference sequence). There are 14 residues in the CDR3. In DNA, the CDR3 is TGTGCCACCAGCAACAGGCGGGATCATGAAAAACTGTTTTTT. It yields the protein CATSNRRDHEKLFF.

The rearrangement uses TRBV4-1 and TRBJ2-5, with D possibly TRBD2 on 6 matching bases. V was cut by 0 bases and J by 2 bases, with 13 bases left in between. The germline V gene has CDR1 MGHRA and CDR2 YSYEKL. This CDR3 region has 16 residues. This CDR3 reads CASSQEYGRTQETQYF. CDR3 sequence (DNA): TGCGCCAGCAGCCAAGAATACGGGAGAACACAAGAGACCCAGTACTTC.

V gene TRBV5-5 combines with J gene TRBJ1-5; unclear D gene. The CDR3 runs to 14 residues. Germline V gives CDR1 SGHKS, CDR2 YYEKEE (reference sequence). Trimming took off 0 bases at V and 1 base at J, with 5 bases between the two ends. The CDR3 DNA is TGTGCCAGCAGCTTGGGGGCAAGCAATCAGCCCCAGCATTTT. Translated, it gives CASSLGASNQPQHF.

This clone was seen once. This rearrangement joins TRBV9 to TRBJ2-3; D possibly corresponds to TRBD2 (6 bases). Germline V CDR1 and CDR2: SGDLS, YYNGEE. The CDR3 spans 13 residues. Trimming left V 4 bases short and J 5 bases short, with 11 bases between. The CDR3: CASSTSGGDTQYF. In DNA form, the CDR3 reads TGTGCCAGCAGCACCTCCGGGGGAGATACGCAGTATTTT.

This clone appeared a few times. The V call is TRBV6-5, the J call TRBJ2-2, with 8 positions matching TRBD2. Trimming at V came to 0 bases and at J to 10 bases, leaving 7 bases not matched to a gene. The CDR3 totals 15 residues. Germline lookup yields CDR1 MNHEY and CDR2 SVGAGI. The CDR3 sequence is CASSYSTSGREELFF. For the CDR3, the DNA is TGTGCCAGCAGTTACTCGACCTCCGGGAGGGAGGAGCTGTTTTTT.

J is TRBJ1-1 and V is TRBV7-9, with TRBD1 as a possible D gene (6 bases). Germline assignment: CDR1 SEHNR and CDR2 FQNEAQ (reference sequence). This CDR3 comprises 11 residues. V was trimmed by 5 bases and J by 8 bases, leaving 9 bases between them. The CDR3 loop is CASSPGTEAFF. CDR3 DNA sequence: TGTGCCAGCAGCCCGGGGACAGAAGCTTTCTTT.

This chain uses TRBV25-1 with TRBJ2-1; no clear D. Germline V gene lookup returns CDR1 MGHDK and CDR2 SYGVNS. The V and J ends lost 7 bases and 6 bases respectively, with 7 bases between them. The CDR3 covers 11 residues. CDR3 nucleotide sequence: TGTGCCAGCACCGTATTCAATGAGCAGTTCTTC. Translated: CASTVFNEQFF. Supplemented by reference TRBV25-1 and TRBJ2-1, the full variable domain reads EADIYQTPRYLVIGTGKKITLECSQTMGHDKMYWYQQDPGMELHLIHYSYGVNSTEKGDLSSESTVSRIRTEHFPLTLESARPSHTSQYLCASTVFNEQFFGPGTRLTVL.

As regards this clone: At one end, the junction sequence differs from germline, possibly due to a read error. Other nucleotide sequences in the sample specify the same CDR3. V gene TRBV6-5 combines with J gene TRBJ2-1, with D perhaps matching TRBD2 (6 bases). The CDR3 covers 15 residues. CDR1 MNHEY and CDR2 SVGAGI come from the germline V gene. The CDR3 DNA sequence: TGCGCCAGCAGTTACTCTGCTAGGCCGGAGGGTGAGCAGTTCTTC. Its translation is CASSYSARPEGEQFF.

The rearrangement uses TRBV15 and TRBJ2-2; 7 nucleotides line up with TRBD2. The V gene's germline CDR1 is LNHNV and CDR2 YYDKDF (reference sequence). There are 16 residues in the CDR3. J gave up 0 bases and V 5 bases, and 6 bases lay outside the gene matches. The CDR3 loop is CATSPGRAANTGELFF. DNA of the CDR3: TGTGCCACCAGCCCTGGGAGGGCCGCGAACACCGGGGAGCTGTTTTTT. Complete variable domain (other parts from reference TRBV15 and TRBJ2-2): DAMVIQNPRYQVTQFGKPVTLSCSQTLNHNVMYWYQQKSSQAPKLLFHYYDKDFNNEADTPDNFQSRRPNTSFCFLDIRSPGLGDTAMYLCATSPGRAANTGELFFGEGSRLTVL.

CDR3 coding DNA: TGTGCCAGCAGCTCCGGGACTAGCGGCACCGGGGAGCTGTTTTTT. This codes for CASSSGTSGTGELFF. The rearrangement uses TRBV7-6 and TRBJ2-2; 11 bases map to TRBD2. Germline V gene sequence: CDR1 SGHVS, CDR2 FNYEAQ. This CDR3 is built from 15 residues. V lost 4 bases, J lost 4 bases, and 2 bases stayed unmatched.

This chain uses TRBV13 with TRBJ2-1; TRBD1 aligns across 7 bases. V was pared by 8 bases and J by 0 bases, with 7 bases of the junction left unmatched. Germline-derived CDR1 and CDR2 are PRHDT and FYEKMQ (reference sequence). This CDR3 has 15 amino acids. For the CDR3, the DNA is TGTGCCAGCCAGAGGGGGCTAAGCTCCTACAATGAGCAGTTCTTC. Amino acids: CASQRGLSSYNEQFF.

A single count supports this clone. The rearrangement uses TRBV27 and TRBJ2-3, with a possible D match to TRBD2 (5 bases). Deletions cut 6 bases from V and 2 bases from J, with 9 bases between. Germline CDR1 and CDR2: MNHEY and SMNVEV (reference sequence). This CDR3 spans 13 amino acids. CDR3 amino acids: CASSDYLTDTQYF. The CDR3 DNA reads as TGTGCCAGCAGCGACTACCTCACAGATACGCAGTATTTT.